This TCR beta chain was obtained from a study of blood T cell repertoires in COVID-19. TCRdb keeps only in-frame clones here, not all; method: immunoSEQ multiplex PCR. The repertoire holds some 380,000 clones, with approximately 89% as singletons. What the recovered Cohort 3 donors had was two negative PCRs, clearance, or symptom resolution. The CDR3 is made up of 13 amino acids. The V gene lost 3 bases and the J gene lost 3 bases, with 9 bases spanning the gap. Germline CDR1 and CDR2: MNHEY and SMNVEV (reference sequence). The receptor comes from a man aged 25 to 40 who had recovered from COVID-19. The sequenced sample was PBMCs or T cells enriched from blood (not recorded which). The rearrangement links TRBV27 to TRBJ2-7; D call uncertain. Written as DNA, the CDR3 is TGTGCCAGCAGTTTCAGTCAGAACTACGAGCAGTACTTC. This translates into CASSFSQNYEQYF.